A single sample gave rise to the 4 T cell receptor beta chains below, sequenced in a study of blood T cell repertoires in COVID-19. The data were produced by immunoSEQ multiplex PCR, yet TCRdb's version contains in-frame clones alone and is incomplete. This sample carries 52,000 or so clones, approximately 81% of them seen once, and the ten largest clones take about 2.6%. The sample comprised peripheral blood. The receptors were sampled from a man aged 50-59 years with acute or convalescent COVID-19.

The CDR3 sequence: CASSPQGVYGYTF. The CDR3 bases are TGTGCCAGCAGCCCCCAGGGGGTCTATGGCTACACCTTC. The chain is built from TRBV5-6 and TRBJ1-2; 7 positions match TRBD1. The CDR3 has 13 amino acids. Germline-derived CDR1 and CDR2 are SGHDT and YYEEEE. Losses at the gene ends were 4 bases for V and 4 bases for J; bases not matched to a gene: 4.

The chain employs TRBV29-1 and TRBJ1-2; perhaps TRBD1 as D (5 bases). Germline CDR1 and CDR2: SQVTM and ANQGSEA. V lost 1 base, J lost 4 bases, and 7 bases lay in between. The CDR3 extends over 12 amino acids. Here the CDR3 DNA reads TGCAGCGTTGAAGGGACACCCTATGGCTACACCTTC. This sequence encodes CSVEGTPYGYTF.

The CDR3 sequence: CASSQDSWGVGTNEKLFF. The DNA for the CDR3 is TGTGCCAGCAGCCAAGATTCATGGGGCGTGGGAACTAATGAAAAACTGTTTTTT. This chain joins TRBV14 and TRBJ1-4, with D tentatively TRBD1 (5 bases). The CDR3 has 18 residues. Germline-derived CDR1 and CDR2 are SGHDN and FVKESK. Between the trimmed V and J ends, which lost 0 bases and 1 base, there was a span of 15 bases.

The chain has TRBV20-1 and TRBJ1-2; D remains unclear. The CDR3 is made up of 11 amino acids. The V gene's germline CDR1 is DFQATT and CDR2 SNEGSKA (reference sequence). With 0 bases removed from V and 5 bases from J, the gap between germline ends came to 4 bases. The CDR3 loop is CSARESYGYTF. The CDR3 region has the DNA TGCAGTGCTAGAGAGAGTTATGGCTACACCTTC.